This is a list of T cell receptor beta chains from one sample in a study of blood T cells in healthy people across ages. Via MiXCR, TCRdb re-called the 5' RACE reads, giving one row per CDR3 protein. This table holds about 1.1 million distinct CDR3 sequences, around two fifths found once. Sequences were obtained from blood. All receptors derive from a man in his late teens or twenties in good health. Both conserved end residues are part of each CDR3. The D gene is left open where the match is weak. Clone size is shown for a subset of rows, as once, few, many or a class of expanded clone.

>TRBV12-3/TRBV12-4|NA|TRBD1|TRBJ2-1
CASSRRRGQGRSLNEQFF
TGTGCCAGCAGTCGCCGGAGGGGACAGGGGAGGTCATTGAATGAGCAGTTCTTC
>TRBV20-1|NA|NA|TRBJ2-5
CSARGHQETQYF
TGCAGTGCTAGAGGACACCAAGAGACCCAGTACTTC
>TRBV12-3/TRBV12-4|NA|NA|TRBJ2-6
CASSLTNSGANVLTF
TGTGCCAGCAGTTTGACTAATTCCGGGGCCAACGTCCTGACTTTC
>TRBV7-2|NA|NA|TRBJ1-1
CASSLAAHRTNTEAFF
TGTGCCAGCAGCTTAGCTGCACACCGCACGAACACTGAAGCTTTCTTT
>TRBV20-1|NA|NA|TRBJ1-6
CSARRGSVENSPLHF
TGCAGTGCTAGGAGGGGTTCGGTCGAGAATTCACCCCTCCACTTT
>TRBV25-1|NA|NA|TRBJ2-5
CASSDKKLQETQYF
TGTGCCAGCAGTGATAAAAAGCTACAAGAGACCCAGTACTTC
>TRBV7-9|NA|NA|TRBJ1-6
CATKSDWANSPLHF
TGTGCCACTAAATCGGACTGGGCGAATTCACCCCTCCACTTT
>TRBV3-1|NA|TRBD1|TRBJ1-5
CASSQQGTVSNQPQHF
TGTGCCAGCAGCCAACAGGGGACAGTGAGCAATCAGCCCCAGCATTTT
>TRBV7-9|few|NA|TRBJ2-7
CASSFGNLEQYF
TGTGCCAGCAGCTTTGGCAACCTCGAGCAGTACTTC
>TRBV7-9|few|TRBD2|TRBJ2-1
CASSLTSGGPVKYNEQFF
TGTGCCAGCAGCTTGACTAGCGGGGGACCCGTTAAATACAATGAGCAGTTCTTC
>TRBV5-1|NA|NA|TRBJ1-4
CASSLGHSRKLFF
TGCGCCAGCAGCTTGGGTCACAGCCGAAAACTGTTTTTT
>TRBV3-1|NA|TRBD1|TRBJ2-3
CASSPRGQGWSTDTQYF
TGTGCCAGCAGCCCAAGGGGGCAGGGGTGGAGCACAGATACGCAGTATTTT
>TRBV2|few|NA|TRBJ1-5
CATQVSQGQQPQHF
TGTGCCACGCAAGTATCCCAGGGCCAACAGCCCCAGCATTTT
>TRBV20-1|few|TRBD1|TRBJ2-7
CSARETGGGYNEQYF
TGCAGTGCTAGAGAAACAGGGGGCGGTTACAATGAGCAGTACTTC